Listed below are T cell receptor beta chains from one sample, sequenced in a study of blood T cells in healthy people across ages. Via MiXCR, TCRdb re-called the 5' RACE reads, giving one row per CDR3 protein. The table has roughly 700,000 distinct CDR3 sequences, about half seen once; the top ten hold 25% to 35%. Sequenced material: blood. The receptors here all came from a woman aged 55-69 years in good health. The CDR3 runs from the conserved cysteine through the conserved F or W. A D gene is named only where the DNA matches it firmly. Not all rows give a size; the values are once, few, many and, for expanded clones, a class.

CDR3nt: TGCAGTGCTAATCCGGGAGGAGGTGAGACCCAGTACTTC; CDR3aa: CSANPGGGETQYF; d_gene: TRBD2; len: 13; v_gene: TRBV20-1; j_gene: TRBJ2-5; abundance: few
CDR3nt: TGCGCCAGCAGCCAAGATTATCTTCCGGGACTACAAAATGAGCAGTTCTTC; CDR3aa: CASSQDYLPGLQNEQFF; d_gene: TRBD2; len: 17; v_gene: TRBV4-3; j_gene: TRBJ2-1; abundance: few
CDR3nt: TGTGCCAGCAGCCAAACGCAGTACCAAGAGACCCAGTACTTC; CDR3aa: CASSQTQYQETQYF; d_gene: NA; len: 14; v_gene: TRBV6-2/TRBV6-3; j_gene: TRBJ2-5; abundance: few
CDR3nt: TGTGCCAGCAGCCAAGGGAACGGGGTCCAGCCCCAGCATTTT; CDR3aa: CASSQGNGVQPQHF; d_gene: NA; len: 14; v_gene: TRBV3-1; j_gene: TRBJ1-5; abundance: NA
CDR3nt: TGTGCCACCAGTGATAGGTCGCGCTCCTTCACAGATACGCAGTATTTT; CDR3aa: CATSDRSRSFTDTQYF; d_gene: NA; len: 16; v_gene: TRBV24-1; j_gene: TRBJ2-3; abundance: NA
CDR3nt: TGCAGCGTCCATATTTCCGGGACAGGGGACACTGAAGCTATCTTT; CDR3aa: CSVHISGTGDTEAIF; d_gene: TRBD1; len: 15; v_gene: TRBV29-1; j_gene: TRBJ1-1; abundance: NA
CDR3nt: TGTGCCATCAGTGAAAGCGACGTGATTAATGAAAAACTGTTTTTT; CDR3aa: CAISESDVINEKLFF; d_gene: NA; len: 15; v_gene: TRBV10-3; j_gene: TRBJ1-4; abundance: NA
CDR3nt: TGTGCCAGCAGTCACACCAGACTAGCGGGGAGCACAGATACGCAGTATTTT; CDR3aa: CASSHTRLAGSTDTQYF; d_gene: TRBD2; len: 17; v_gene: TRBV27; j_gene: TRBJ2-3; abundance: NA
CDR3nt: TGTGCCAGCAGCGGGGACGGGGGCAATCAGCCCCAGCATTTT; CDR3aa: CASSGDGGNQPQHF; d_gene: NA; len: 14; v_gene: TRBV7-2; j_gene: TRBJ1-5; abundance: NA
CDR3nt: TGTGCCAGCTCACCACGGGGGAGACAGGGCTCCTACAATGAGCAGTACTTC; CDR3aa: CASSPRGRQGSYNEQYF; d_gene: TRBD1; len: 17; v_gene: TRBV18; j_gene: TRBJ2-7; abundance: NA
CDR3nt: TGTGCCAGCAGCTTAGGGGGACAGACTAATGAAAAACTGTTTTTT; CDR3aa: CASSLGGQTNEKLFF; d_gene: TRBD1; len: 15; v_gene: TRBV7-2; j_gene: TRBJ1-4; abundance: few
CDR3nt: TGTGCCAGCAGTAAGGGCGCGGGGCGGGCCACAGATACGCAGTATTTT; CDR3aa: CASSKGAGRATDTQYF; d_gene: NA; len: 16; v_gene: TRBV27; j_gene: TRBJ2-3; abundance: NA
CDR3nt: TGTGCCAGCAGGACCCCTCTAGGAGGATGGGAAGCTTTCTTT; CDR3aa: CASRTPLGGWEAFF; d_gene: NA; len: 14; v_gene: TRBV6-2/TRBV6-3; j_gene: TRBJ1-1; abundance: NA
CDR3nt: TGTGCCAGCAGTTTAGGCGGGACAGGGCCCAATGAGCAGTTCTTC; CDR3aa: CASSLGGTGPNEQFF; d_gene: TRBD1; len: 15; v_gene: TRBV12-3/TRBV12-4; j_gene: TRBJ2-1; abundance: NA
CDR3nt: TGCAGTGCTAGACCGGGCGGGCATGGCTACACCTTC; CDR3aa: CSARPGGHGYTF; d_gene: NA; len: 12; v_gene: TRBV20-1; j_gene: TRBJ1-2; abundance: NA
CDR3nt: TGCAGTGCTAGAGAGTTGGCTAGCGGGAGACGGGAGCAGTACTTC; CDR3aa: CSARELASGRREQYF; d_gene: TRBD2; len: 15; v_gene: TRBV20-1; j_gene: TRBJ2-7; abundance: NA
CDR3nt: TGCGCCAGCAGCCAAGAACCCGGTCGATATTCACCCCTCCACTTT; CDR3aa: CASSQEPGRYSPLHF; d_gene: NA; len: 15; v_gene: TRBV4-3; j_gene: TRBJ1-6; abundance: few
CDR3nt: TGCAGTGCTAGCAGTAATAGTAACCACGAGCAGTACTTC; CDR3aa: CSASSNSNHEQYF; d_gene: NA; len: 13; v_gene: TRBV20-1; j_gene: TRBJ2-7; abundance: few
CDR3nt: TGCAGTGCTAGTGGGGTTGGGGAGACCCAGTACTTC; CDR3aa: CSASGVGETQYF; d_gene: NA; len: 12; v_gene: TRBV20-1; j_gene: TRBJ2-5; abundance: NA
CDR3nt: TGTGCCAGCAGTTGGGGGAGGGCCAACTACGAGCAGTACTTC; CDR3aa: CASSWGRANYEQYF; d_gene: TRBD2; len: 14; v_gene: TRBV6-5; j_gene: TRBJ2-7; abundance: NA
CDR3nt: TGTGCCAGCAGTTTGGAAAGAAACGAGCAGTACTTC; CDR3aa: CASSLERNEQYF; d_gene: NA; len: 12; v_gene: TRBV12-3/TRBV12-4; j_gene: TRBJ2-7; abundance: few
CDR3nt: TGCGCCAGCAGCCATAGACAGGGGGCAAGCTCCTACAATGAGCAGTACTTC; CDR3aa: CASSHRQGASSYNEQYF; d_gene: TRBD1; len: 17; v_gene: TRBV4-3; j_gene: TRBJ2-7; abundance: NA
CDR3nt: TGTGCCAGCAGTTTAAAGGGCCCAGCCAAAAACATTCAGTACTTC; CDR3aa: CASSLKGPAKNIQYF; d_gene: NA; len: 15; v_gene: TRBV28; j_gene: TRBJ2-4; abundance: NA
CDR3nt: TGCAGCGTTGTGGCACCGAACTACGAGCAGTACTTC; CDR3aa: CSVVAPNYEQYF; d_gene: NA; len: 12; v_gene: TRBV29-1; j_gene: TRBJ2-7; abundance: few
CDR3nt: TGCGCCAGCAGCCAAGACATGGAGAACGACTATGGCTACACCTTC; CDR3aa: CASSQDMENDYGYTF; d_gene: NA; len: 15; v_gene: TRBV4-3; j_gene: TRBJ1-2; abundance: NA
CDR3nt: TGCAGTGCTGTGGGGTCGCAGGGGAACCACGAGCAGTACTTC; CDR3aa: CSAVGSQGNHEQYF; d_gene: NA; len: 14; v_gene: TRBV20-1; j_gene: TRBJ2-7; abundance: NA
CDR3nt: TGCGCCAGCAGCCAAGATGGGGCAGGGAAGACGGAGACCCAGTACTTC; CDR3aa: CASSQDGAGKTETQYF; d_gene: NA; len: 16; v_gene: TRBV4-3; j_gene: TRBJ2-5; abundance: NA
CDR3nt: TGCAGCGTTGGAAGTCGGGGGACAGGGCCCTACGAGCAGTACTTC; CDR3aa: CSVGSRGTGPYEQYF; d_gene: TRBD1; len: 15; v_gene: TRBV29-1; j_gene: TRBJ2-7; abundance: few
CDR3nt: TGCAGTGCTAGAGATCCCCGGAATTTAGACAGGGGAAAGACAGATACGCAGTATTTT; CDR3aa: CSARDPRNLDRGKTDTQYF; d_gene: TRBD1; len: 19; v_gene: TRBV20-1; j_gene: TRBJ2-3; abundance: NA
CDR3nt: TGTGCCAGCAGTGAACGGATACTCGATTACAATGAGCAGTTCTTC; CDR3aa: CASSERILDYNEQFF; d_gene: NA; len: 15; v_gene: TRBV2; j_gene: TRBJ2-1; abundance: NA
CDR3nt: TGCGCCAGCAGCTTGGCAATTGTGGGGACTAGCGGGAGGGCCGAGAACACAGATACGCAGTATTTT; CDR3aa: CASSLAIVGTSGRAENTDTQYF; d_gene: TRBD2; len: 22; v_gene: TRBV5-1; j_gene: TRBJ2-3; abundance: NA
CDR3nt: TGTGCCAGCAGCAATCCGGGACAGCGCTACGAGCAGTACTTC; CDR3aa: CASSNPGQRYEQYF; d_gene: TRBD1; len: 14; v_gene: TRBV28; j_gene: TRBJ2-7; abundance: few
CDR3nt: TGCGCCAGCAGCCAAGGAGGGGTTAGAGCTAATGAAAAACTGTTTTTT; CDR3aa: CASSQGGVRANEKLFF; d_gene: NA; len: 16; v_gene: TRBV4-3; j_gene: TRBJ1-4; abundance: few
CDR3nt: TGCGCCAGCAGCTTGGACCTAGCGGGAAAGAACATTCAGTACTTC; CDR3aa: CASSLDLAGKNIQYF; d_gene: TRBD2; len: 15; v_gene: TRBV5-1; j_gene: TRBJ2-4; abundance: NA
CDR3nt: TGTGCCAGCAGCGGGGCGGGTTATAATTCACCCCTCCACTTT; CDR3aa: CASSGAGYNSPLHF; d_gene: NA; len: 14; v_gene: TRBV28; j_gene: TRBJ1-6; abundance: NA
CDR3nt: TGCAGCGCTCCACACATGAGAAGCTCCTACAATGAGCAGTTCTTC; CDR3aa: CSAPHMRSSYNEQFF; d_gene: NA; len: 15; v_gene: TRBV29-1; j_gene: TRBJ2-1; abundance: NA
CDR3nt: TGTGCCAGCAGCCAAGGTTTGGTAGCGGCAAAGCAGTACTTC; CDR3aa: CASSQGLVAAKQYF; d_gene: NA; len: 14; v_gene: TRBV4-2; j_gene: TRBJ2-7; abundance: once
CDR3nt: TGCAGTGCTAGAGTACAGTCACTCGTGGGCTACACCTTC; CDR3aa: CSARVQSLVGYTF; d_gene: NA; len: 13; v_gene: TRBV20-1; j_gene: TRBJ1-2; abundance: NA
CDR3nt: TGTGCCAGCAGCTTAGCAAAAAAAAGGAACACTGAAGCTTTCTTT; CDR3aa: CASSLAKKRNTEAFF; d_gene: NA; len: 15; v_gene: TRBV7-9; j_gene: TRBJ1-1; abundance: NA
CDR3nt: TGTGCCAGCCAACGCGGGAGGAATGAGCAGTTCTTC; CDR3aa: CASQRGRNEQFF; d_gene: TRBD2; len: 12; v_gene: TRBV6-2/TRBV6-3; j_gene: TRBJ2-1; abundance: NA
CDR3nt: TGTGCCAGCAGTCCACCGCAGTATCGGACTAGACAAGAGACCCAGTACTTC; CDR3aa: CASSPPQYRTRQETQYF; d_gene: TRBD2; len: 17; v_gene: TRBV28; j_gene: TRBJ2-5; abundance: NA
CDR3nt: TGTGCCTCCTCTAGCGGGAGCTACGGTGGGAGCTCCTACGAGCAGTACTTC; CDR3aa: CASSSGSYGGSSYEQYF; d_gene: TRBD2; len: 17; v_gene: TRBV10-3; j_gene: TRBJ2-7; abundance: NA
CDR3nt: TGCAGTGCTAACCGAAAACACAATGAGCAGTTCTTC; CDR3aa: CSANRKHNEQFF; d_gene: NA; len: 12; v_gene: TRBV20-1; j_gene: TRBJ2-1; abundance: NA
CDR3nt: TGCGCCAGCAGCTTCAGGGACTCCACTAACTATGGCTACACCTTC; CDR3aa: CASSFRDSTNYGYTF; d_gene: NA; len: 15; v_gene: TRBV5-1; j_gene: TRBJ1-2; abundance: NA
CDR3nt: TGTGCCAGCAGCTACGGACCCCTCCGGGATACGCAGTATTTT; CDR3aa: CASSYGPLRDTQYF; d_gene: NA; len: 14; v_gene: TRBV12-3/TRBV12-4; j_gene: TRBJ2-3; abundance: NA
CDR3nt: TGCAGTGCTAGGTTCGCAGGGAGTAGGACAGATACGCAGTATTTT; CDR3aa: CSARFAGSRTDTQYF; d_gene: NA; len: 15; v_gene: TRBV20-1; j_gene: TRBJ2-3; abundance: NA
CDR3nt: TGTGCCAGCAGCCAAGATGCCAAGACCTACAATGAGCAGTTCTTC; CDR3aa: CASSQDAKTYNEQFF; d_gene: NA; len: 15; v_gene: TRBV4-2; j_gene: TRBJ2-1; abundance: NA
CDR3nt: TGTGCCAGCTCCCGACAGGGCAATCAGCCCCAGCATTTT; CDR3aa: CASSRQGNQPQHF; d_gene: NA; len: 13; v_gene: TRBV18; j_gene: TRBJ1-5; abundance: NA
CDR3nt: TGTGCCAGCAGTTTATCGGCGTCCCTAGCGGGAGGTCTAGAGACCCAGTACTTC; CDR3aa: CASSLSASLAGGLETQYF; d_gene: TRBD2; len: 18; v_gene: TRBV27; j_gene: TRBJ2-5; abundance: many
CDR3nt: TGCAGCGCTGGTTCGGGATCCACAGATACGCAGTATTTT; CDR3aa: CSAGSGSTDTQYF; d_gene: NA; len: 13; v_gene: TRBV29-1; j_gene: TRBJ2-3; abundance: NA
CDR3nt: TGCAGCGTTGTCCGGTGGGACCTAATCAGAAACACTGAAGCTTTCTTT; CDR3aa: CSVVRWDLIRNTEAFF; d_gene: NA; len: 16; v_gene: TRBV29-1; j_gene: TRBJ1-1; abundance: NA
CDR3nt: TGTGCCAGCAGCTCCTACACCGGCGAGCAGTACTTC; CDR3aa: CASSSYTGEQYF; d_gene: NA; len: 12; v_gene: TRBV7-2; j_gene: TRBJ2-7; abundance: NA
CDR3nt: TGTGCCACCCGAGACTGGACCTCTTTGTCGCATGAGCAGTTCTTC; CDR3aa: CATRDWTSLSHEQFF; d_gene: NA; len: 15; v_gene: TRBV15; j_gene: TRBJ2-1; abundance: few
CDR3nt: TGCAGTGCTAGCAGGGGGCGAAATTCACCCCTCCACTTT; CDR3aa: CSASRGRNSPLHF; d_gene: TRBD1; len: 13; v_gene: TRBV20-1; j_gene: TRBJ1-6; abundance: NA
CDR3nt: TGTGCCAGCAGCGTGGGGATCGCGGCCACTAGCACAGATACGCAGTATTTT; CDR3aa: CASSVGIAATSTDTQYF; d_gene: NA; len: 17; v_gene: TRBV9; j_gene: TRBJ2-3; abundance: NA
CDR3nt: TGTGCCAGCACCCGGGGACAGGTAGCTGCAGATACGCAGTATTTT; CDR3aa: CASTRGQVAADTQYF; d_gene: TRBD1; len: 15; v_gene: TRBV6-6; j_gene: TRBJ2-3; abundance: NA
CDR3nt: TGTGCCAGCAGCCAACCGACTAGCGGGAGAACCCGCTACAATGAGCAGTTCTTC; CDR3aa: CASSQPTSGRTRYNEQFF; d_gene: TRBD2; len: 18; v_gene: TRBV7-9; j_gene: TRBJ2-1; abundance: many
CDR3nt: TGTGCCAGCAGCACAGGGGGCTCCTATAATTCACCCCTCCACTTT; CDR3aa: CASSTGGSYNSPLHF; d_gene: TRBD1; len: 15; v_gene: TRBV25-1; j_gene: TRBJ1-6; abundance: few
CDR3nt: TGCGCCAGCACCAAACAAGACAGTTACAATGAGCAGTTCTTC; CDR3aa: CASTKQDSYNEQFF; d_gene: NA; len: 14; v_gene: TRBV5-1; j_gene: TRBJ2-1; abundance: NA